This T cell receptor beta chain was sequenced for a study of blood T cell repertoires in COVID-19. Study-level background: The study drew acute and convalescent COVID-19 samples from the United States, Italy and Spain. Nucleic acid was either cDNA or gDNA, and it came from T cells, B-cell-depleted T cells, or PBMCs.

With V trimmed by 3 bases and J by 8 bases, 11 bases remained unmatched. The CDR3 extends over 16 amino acids. Germline V CDR1 and CDR2: SGHRS, YFSETQ. Per the original data handling: The assay estimated nucleated cells by amplifying reference gene primers. Repertoires were generated with immunoSEQ multiplex PCR, while TCRdb's copy carries only in-frame clones and drops some. The D gene and trimming were derived from the DNA, and the V and J assignments and clone size from that table. The table records over 300,000 clones, roughly nine tenths of them present only once. The TCR comes from a man between 40 and 49 years old with acute or convalescent COVID-19. Sequences were obtained from peripheral blood. The rearrangement uses TRBV5-1 and TRBJ2-3; 11 bases map to TRBD2. CDR3 sequence: CASSSSPFTSGSTQYF. CDR3 nucleotides: TGCGCCAGCAGCTCTTCTCCCTTTACTAGCGGGAGTACGCAGTATTTT. The full variable domain, its missing parts supplied by reference TRBV5-1 and TRBJ2-3, is KAGVTQTPRYLIKTRGQQVTLSCSPISGHRSVSWYQQTPGQGLQFLFEYFSETQRNKGNFPGRFSGRQFSNSRSEMNVSTLELGDSALYLCASSSSPFTSGSTQYFGPGTRLTVL.